The rows below give T cell receptor beta chains drawn from one sample of a study of blood T cell repertoires in COVID-19. The method was immunoSEQ multiplex PCR; TCRdb's version includes in-frame clones alone and lacks a portion of them. There are some 350,000 clones in the sample; about 90% occur only once, and under 4% lies in the top ten. The sequencing input was peripheral blood. Receptors were obtained from a woman in her twenties or thirties with COVID-19, enrolled during active disease. The CDR3 runs from the conserved cysteine through the conserved F or W. D genes are given only for firm matches. Size tells how often a clone was seen (once, few, many) or the class of an expanded clone, and some rows leave it out.

size,V,D,J,DNA,CDR3
.,TRBV7-9,.,TRBJ2-7,TGTGCCAGCAGCTATAGGGGAACAGGCGAGTACGAGCAGTACTTC,CASSYRGTGEYEQYF
.,TRBV19,TRBD2,TRBJ2-3,TGTGCCAGTAGTACGTTCGCGTTTAGCGGGAGTTTTGCGGATACGCAGTATTTT,CASSTFAFSGSFADTQYF
.,TRBV7-2,TRBD1,TRBJ1-6,TGTGCCAGCAGCTTCGACAGGGTTATGGGCTCCTATAATTCACCCCTCCACTTT,CASSFDRVMGSYNSPLHF
.,TRBV29-1,.,TRBJ1-1,TGCAGCGTTGAATCCCGACAGAGGTTCGAAGCTTTCTTT,CSVESRQRFEAFF
.,TRBV3-1/TRBV3-2,.,TRBJ2-5,TGTGCCAGCAGCCCGAAGACCCTGAGGGTCGAAGAGACCCAGTACTTC,CASSPKTLRVEETQYF
.,TRBV27,.,TRBJ1-5,TGTGCCAGCAGCCCCCTCCAGAGCAATCAGCCCCAGCATTTT,CASSPLQSNQPQHF
.,TRBV27,TRBD2,TRBJ2-1,TGTGCCACCAAGGGACTAGCAGACTACAATGAGCAGTTCTTC,CATKGLADYNEQFF
.,TRBV7-6,.,TRBJ1-4,TGTGCCAGCAGTCTCCCGCAGGGGCGCCCTAATGAAAAACTGTTTTTT,CASSLPQGRPNEKLFF
.,TRBV6-5,TRBD1,TRBJ1-2,TGTGCCAGCAGACGAACGCGGACAGGAAACTATGGCTACACCTTC,CASRRTRTGNYGYTF
.,TRBV18,.,TRBJ2-5,TGTGCCAGCTCACCCTCCCTCCAAGAGACCCAGTACTTC,CASSPSLQETQYF
.,TRBV3-1/TRBV3-2,TRBD1,TRBJ1-2,TGTGCCAGCAGCCGCGGGGGACAGGGACAGGGCCTTAACTATGGCTACACCTTC,CASSRGGQGQGLNYGYTF
.,TRBV5-1,TRBD1,TRBJ1-2,TGCGCCAGCAGCCCTTGGACAGGCGGTCGAGACTATGGCTACACCTTC,CASSPWTGGRDYGYTF
.,TRBV27,TRBD2,TRBJ2-7,TGTGCCAGCAGTTTTAGCGGGGGGCCTTACGAGCAGTACTTC,CASSFSGGPYEQYF
.,TRBV2,.,TRBJ1-1,TGTGCCAGCAGCAATAACAGGGACACTGAAGCTTTCTTT,CASSNNRDTEAFF
.,TRBV5-6,TRBD2,TRBJ2-1,TGTGCCAGCAGCTTGGTGACTAGCGGGAGTTTCCATGAGCAGTTCTTC,CASSLVTSGSFHEQFF
.,TRBV3-1/TRBV3-2,.,TRBJ1-6,TGTGCCAGCAGCGACTGTAGAATCCACTCACCCCTCCACTTT,CASSDCRIHSPLHF
.,TRBV27,.,TRBJ1-5,TGTGCCAGCAGTTTATCTAGACAGGCCCGAACGCCCCAGCATTTT,CASSLSRQARTPQHF
.,TRBV28,TRBD2,TRBJ2-1,TGTGCCAGCAGTTTCTCGATAGCGGGAGTCTTTAGGAATGAGCAGTTCTTC,CASSFSIAGVFRNEQFF
.,TRBV6-6,.,TRBJ2-1,TGTGCCGCTGAAAGGGAGGTCGCCTACAATGAGCAGTTCTTC,CAAEREVAYNEQFF
.,TRBV3-1/TRBV3-2,.,TRBJ1-1,TGTGCCAGCAGCCAAGATGTCCCAGGGATTGCTTTCTTT,CASSQDVPGIAFF
.,TRBV10-3,TRBD2,TRBJ2-1,TGTGCCATCCGTCGGGAGCGGGAGAGTAATGAGCAGTTCTTC,CAIRRERESNEQFF
.,TRBV6-5,.,TRBJ1-1,TGTGCCAGCACTCCCTTTGCTCAGTTGAACACTGAAGCTTTCTTT,CASTPFAQLNTEAFF
.,TRBV6-6,TRBD2,TRBJ2-5,TGTGCCAGCAGTCTGAGGACTAGCGGGGGGGCGGGGGAGACCCAGTACTTC,CASSLRTSGGAGETQYF
.,TRBV7-6,TRBD1,TRBJ2-7,TGTGCCAGCAGCCTACAGGGGGATGAGCAGTACTTC,CASSLQGDEQYF
.,TRBV14,.,TRBJ2-1,TGTGCCAGCAGCCAAGATAGGCGGGTAAGCTCCTACAATGAGCAGTTCTTC,CASSQDRRVSSYNEQFF
.,TRBV4-3,TRBD1,TRBJ2-2,TGCGCCAGCAGCCAAGATTTAGACAGGGGGAACACCGGGGAGCTGTTTTTT,CASSQDLDRGNTGELFF
.,TRBV7-9,.,TRBJ1-1,TGTGCCAGCAGCGCGCAGGGGAGGGACACTGAAGCTTTCTTT,CASSAQGRDTEAFF
.,TRBV30,TRBD1,TRBJ2-2,TGTGCCTGGAGTGTACTTGATCCCGGGACAGAAGACTCTACGAACACCGGGGAGCTGTTTTTT,CAWSVLDPGTEDSTNTGELFF
.,TRBV3-1/TRBV3-2,.,TRBJ2-5,TGTGCCAGCAGCCAGGTCACAGCTGGGACCCAGTACTTC,CASSQVTAGTQYF
.,TRBV29-1,.,TRBJ1-1,TGCAGCGTTGGTGATTACTTCATGAACACTGAAGCTTTCTTT,CSVGDYFMNTEAFF
.,TRBV11-2,TRBD2,TRBJ2-1,TGTGCCAGCAGCTGGGGACTAGCGGCCTACAATGAGCAGTTCTTC,CASSWGLAAYNEQFF
.,TRBV24-1,TRBD1,TRBJ2-2,TGTGCCACCAGTGAGCCGGGACAGGGAACTACCGGGGAGCTGTTTTTT,CATSEPGQGTTGELFF
once,TRBV30,TRBD2,TRBJ2-1,TGTGCCTGGAGATCTGGACTAGCGGGAGTTTACGAGCAGTTCTTC,CAWRSGLAGVYEQFF